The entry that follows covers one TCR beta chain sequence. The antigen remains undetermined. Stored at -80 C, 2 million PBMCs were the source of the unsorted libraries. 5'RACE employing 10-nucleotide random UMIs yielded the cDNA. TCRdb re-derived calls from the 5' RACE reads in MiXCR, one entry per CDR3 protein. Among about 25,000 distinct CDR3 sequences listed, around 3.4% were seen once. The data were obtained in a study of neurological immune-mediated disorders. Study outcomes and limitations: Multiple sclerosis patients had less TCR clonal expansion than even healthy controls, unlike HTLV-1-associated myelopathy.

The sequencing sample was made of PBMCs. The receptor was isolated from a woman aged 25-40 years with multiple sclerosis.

The CDR3 here is CASSGDSPDTQYF. Written as DNA, the CDR3 is TGTGCCAGCAGCGGGGACAGCCCAGATACGCAGTATTTT. V usage is TRBV11-2 and J usage is TRBJ2-3; 7 bases match TRBD1. Germline CDR1 SGHAT, CDR2 FQNNGV. CDR3 size: 13 residues. The trim removed 5 bases at V and 4 bases at J, leaving 3 bases unmatched.